Listed below are T cell receptor beta chains from one sample, sequenced in a study of T-cell reconstitution after alpha-beta-depleted transplantation in children. TCRdb re-derived calls from the PCR reads in MiXCR, one entry per CDR3 protein. The sample has 750,000 to 950,000 distinct CDR3 sequences; 15% to 20% are singletons. The source material was PBMCs, mostly from graft donor cells, sampled 360 days after TCRalphabeta/CD19-depleted stem cell transplant. Source of these receptors: a male patient under 18 who had a stem cell transplant for acute lymphoblastic leukemia, so the T cells may come from the graft donor. Both conserved end residues are part of each CDR3. D genes are given only for firm matches. Rows may omit the clone size; those that give it use once, few, many or a size class.

j_call v_call d_call clone_size cdr3_nt cdr3_aa
TRBJ2-3 TRBV5-1 TRBD2 - TGCGCCAGCAGCGCGGGACTAGCGGGAGCGATAGCAGATACGCAGTATTTT CASSAGLAGAIADTQYF
TRBJ2-5 TRBV29-1 - few TGCAGCGTGGCGGGTCAGGTGGTGTTAGAGACCCAGTACTTC CSVAGQVVLETQYF
TRBJ2-7 TRBV7-8 TRBD1 - TGTGCCAGCAGCGTGACAGGGGGCTCCCACGAGCAGTACTTC CASSVTGGSHEQYF
TRBJ2-3 TRBV3-1 TRBD2 - TGTGCCAGCAGCCCCTACCAGCGGGGCTTCAACACAGATACGCAGTATTTT CASSPYQRGFNTDTQYF
TRBJ2-7 TRBV5-6 TRBD1 - TGTGCCAGCAGCTTTCCGGGACAGGGTCCCATGTACGAGCAGTACTTC CASSFPGQGPMYEQYF
TRBJ1-1 TRBV12-3/TRBV12-4 - - TGTGCCAGCAGTCTCCATTGGGGTACTGAAGCTTTCTTT CASSLHWGTEAFF
TRBJ1-5 TRBV18 TRBD1 - TGTGCCAGCTCACCAGGGACAGGGACCCTAAGCAATCAGCCCCAGCATTTT CASSPGTGTLSNQPQHF
TRBJ1-1 TRBV29-1 TRBD1 - TGCAGCGCGGGACAGGGTTTATCCTTAAACACTGAAGCTTTCTTT CSAGQGLSLNTEAFF
TRBJ2-1 TRBV29-1 TRBD2 few TGCAGCGTTGACAGTTTCATGATAGCGGGAGGAAGTCCTGAGCAGTTCTTC CSVDSFMIAGGSPEQFF
TRBJ1-5 TRBV20-1 - - TGCAGTGCTCGGACCGAGTTAGGCCAAAATCAGCCCCAGCATTTT CSARTELGQNQPQHF
TRBJ2-7 TRBV5-1 - few TGCGCCAGCAGCTTTGGTTGGGGGCCAGACTACGAGCAGTACTTC CASSFGWGPDYEQYF
TRBJ2-7 TRBV6-5 TRBD1 few TGTGCCAGCAGTTACTCGAGGACAGGGGAGGGTTACGAGCAGTACTTC CASSYSRTGEGYEQYF
TRBJ2-2 TRBV24-1 TRBD1 - TGTGCCACCAGTTCCGGGACAGGGGTGAACGGGGAGCTGTTTTTT CATSSGTGVNGELFF
TRBJ2-5 TRBV4-1 - few TGCGCCAGCAGACAGGTCGGGGAGCGGGAGACCCAGTACTTC CASRQVGERETQYF